Listed here is a single TCR beta chain. This sample stems from a study of Graves' ophthalmopathy and Graves' hyperthyroidism. The TCR beta CDR3 regions underwent amplification from RNA transcripts. The workflow started with a first-round RT-PCR run with HTBI primers and then moved on to a second-round multiplex PCR. TCRdb re-called the multiplex PCR reads with MiXCR, one entry per CDR3 protein. The sample shows about 600,000 distinct CDR3 sequences, approximately 37% of them seen only once. The CDR3 is 17 amino acids. In germline, CDR1 is DFQATT, CDR2 SNEGSKA (reference sequence). The trim removed 6 bases at V and 1 base at J, leaving 14 bases unmatched.

Sequencing used peripheral blood or thyroid tissue (not recorded which). The chain uses TRBV20-1 and TRBJ1-1; TRBD1 matches at 10 bases. This clonotype was obtained from an adult man with Graves' hyperthyroidism. As DNA, the CDR3 is TGCAGTGCCTACCGTACAGGGGGGGACAGGGGGAACACTGAAGCTTTCTTT. Translation gives CSAYRTGGDRGNTEAFF.